The source of this T cell receptor (beta chain) is a study of blood T cell repertoires in COVID-19 (dated by TCRdb to the early 2020s). Background for the entire study: Samples covering the acute and convalescent phases of COVID-19 were provided by collaborators in the United States, Italy and Spain. The prospective study material was composed of cDNA or gDNA derived from T cells, B-cell-depleted T cells, or PBMCs. Subjects who had been exposed to COVID-19, were actively infected with it, or had recovered from it provided the deeply sampled blood TCRbeta repertoires that made up the dataset. The repertoires were made available in a free public database intended to serve as a resource for research on the immune response to SARS-CoV-2. Samples were obtained from the ongoing ImmuneRACE study (first 160 participants) and from about 1,300 subjects provided by 6 global collaborators. A de-identified subject ID, COVID-19 status, age in years and sex were almost always included in the sample metadata. Where available, HLA class I and class II types were taken from metadata supplied by the sample provider and were not determined by assay-based typing.

Here is what the overall study found, with its caveats: How much clinical and demographic metadata was included differed by source and by participant, and the metadata was provided uncurated.

Taken from the germline V gene (reference sequence), the CDR1 and CDR2 loops are MNHNY and SVGAGI. Cut back by 6 bases and 1 base, the V and J ends lie 13 bases apart. The CDR3 measures 15 amino acids from cysteine to phenylalanine. Only the CDR3 DNA stays, 45 bases, in frame from base 1. TCRbeta CDR3 regions were amplified from genomic DNA by means of the immunoSEQ Assay, a bias-controlled multiplex PCR. Regarding the original processing steps: The number of nucleated cells in each sample was estimated from the amplification of reference gene primers within the assay. To quantify the absolute abundance of each unique TCRbeta CDR3 rearrangement, sequence reads were collapsed and filtered. Productive Simpson clonality was computed per sample as the square root of Simpson's diversity index over productive rearrangements. As stored in TCRdb, this immuneACCESS dataset retains in-frame rearrangements with V and J assigned. A fraction of the clones does not appear; measured against another copy, unresolved V genes explain less than half of the discrepancy, and the remainder lacks a known reason. That table is the source of V, J and clone size, and D and trimming were worked out from the DNA. A total of under 150,000 clones appear in this sample, roughly 76% of them only once. Roughly 8.8% of the sample rests with the top ten.

About this clone: Its recognized antigen is unknown. Base quality data are lacking; no much larger clone is found one base away.

The collaborating institutions used their own protocols to collect whole blood in K2EDTA tubes. Collaborator samples were shipped for TCRbeta analysis as frozen whole blood, isolated PBMCs, or DNA extracted from either sample type. In this chain, TRBV6-6 is recombined with TRBJ1-5; too little of a D gene remains to name it. The TCR was taken from a human donor with acute or convalescent COVID-19. The donor label of this sample is uncertain. The specimen sequenced was peripheral blood. The sequenced DNA: TGTGCCAGCAGGTGGGAGGCGGAGAGCAATCAGCCCCAGCATTTT. Its amino acids are CASRWEAESNQPQHF.